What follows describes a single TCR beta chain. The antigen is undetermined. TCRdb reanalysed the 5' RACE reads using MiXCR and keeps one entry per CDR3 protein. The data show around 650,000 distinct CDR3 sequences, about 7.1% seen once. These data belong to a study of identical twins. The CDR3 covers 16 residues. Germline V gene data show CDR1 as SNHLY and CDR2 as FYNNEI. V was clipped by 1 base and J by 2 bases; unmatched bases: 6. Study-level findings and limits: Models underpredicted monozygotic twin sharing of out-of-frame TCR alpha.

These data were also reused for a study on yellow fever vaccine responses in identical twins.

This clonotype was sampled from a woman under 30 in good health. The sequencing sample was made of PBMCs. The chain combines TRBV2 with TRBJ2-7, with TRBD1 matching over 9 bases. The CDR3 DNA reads TGTGCCAGCAGTGAAGGCCTTCGGGACAGGGCCTACGAGCAGTACTTC. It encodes CASSEGLRDRAYEQYF.